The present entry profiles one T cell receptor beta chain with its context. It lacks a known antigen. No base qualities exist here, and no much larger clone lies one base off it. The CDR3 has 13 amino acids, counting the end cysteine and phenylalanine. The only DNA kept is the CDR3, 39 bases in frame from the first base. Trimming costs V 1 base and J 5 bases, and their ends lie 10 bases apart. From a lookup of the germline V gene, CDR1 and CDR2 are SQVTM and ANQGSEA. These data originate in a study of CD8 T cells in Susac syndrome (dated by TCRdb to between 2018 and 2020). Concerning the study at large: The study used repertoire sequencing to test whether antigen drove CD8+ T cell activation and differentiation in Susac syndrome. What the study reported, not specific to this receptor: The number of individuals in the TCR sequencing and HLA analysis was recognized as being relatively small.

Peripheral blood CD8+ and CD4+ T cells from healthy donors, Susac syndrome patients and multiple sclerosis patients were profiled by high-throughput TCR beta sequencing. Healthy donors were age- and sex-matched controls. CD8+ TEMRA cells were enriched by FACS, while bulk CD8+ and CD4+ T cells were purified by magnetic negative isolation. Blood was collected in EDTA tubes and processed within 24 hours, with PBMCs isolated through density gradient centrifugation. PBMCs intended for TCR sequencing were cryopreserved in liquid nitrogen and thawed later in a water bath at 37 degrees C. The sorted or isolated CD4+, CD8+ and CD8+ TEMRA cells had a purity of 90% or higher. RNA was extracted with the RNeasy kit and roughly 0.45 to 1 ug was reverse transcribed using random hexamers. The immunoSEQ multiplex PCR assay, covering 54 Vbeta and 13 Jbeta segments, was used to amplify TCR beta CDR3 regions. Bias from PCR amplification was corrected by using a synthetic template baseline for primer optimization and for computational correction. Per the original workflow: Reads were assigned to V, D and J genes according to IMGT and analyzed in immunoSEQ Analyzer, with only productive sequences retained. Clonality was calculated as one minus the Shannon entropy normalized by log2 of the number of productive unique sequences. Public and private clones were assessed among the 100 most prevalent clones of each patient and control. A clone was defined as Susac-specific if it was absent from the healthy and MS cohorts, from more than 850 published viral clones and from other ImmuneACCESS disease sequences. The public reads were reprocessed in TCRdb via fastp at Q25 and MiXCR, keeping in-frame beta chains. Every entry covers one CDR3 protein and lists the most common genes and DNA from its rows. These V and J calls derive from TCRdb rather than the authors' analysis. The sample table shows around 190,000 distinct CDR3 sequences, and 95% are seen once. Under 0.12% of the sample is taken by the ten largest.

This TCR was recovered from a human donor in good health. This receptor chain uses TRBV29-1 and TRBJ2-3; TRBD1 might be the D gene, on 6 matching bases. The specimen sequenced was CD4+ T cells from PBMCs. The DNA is TGCAGCGTTGAAGGCCTGGACAGAGATACGCAGTATTTT. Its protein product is CSVEGLDRDTQYF.